This TCR beta chain was sequenced for a study of blood T cell repertoires in COVID-19. Assay: immunoSEQ multiplex PCR; the TCRdb copy retains only in-frame clones and omits some. This repertoire shows about 380,000 clones, approximately 90% found once; its top ten account for 0.9% to 1.5%. All enrollees were about 18 to 89 years old and from around 25 US areas. V was clipped by 0 bases and J by 0 bases, with 14 bases between them. This CDR3 contains 17 residues. Germline loops: CDR1 MGHRA, CDR2 YSYEKL. The receptor was derived from a woman aged 18-29 years who had recovered from COVID-19. Sequences were obtained from PBMCs or T cells enriched from blood (not recorded which). The chain links TRBV4-1 to TRBJ1-1; maybe TRBD1 (5 bases). CDR3 region: CASSQDWTGGMNTEAFF. The CDR3 nucleotides are TGCGCCAGCAGCCAAGATTGGACTGGGGGGATGAACACTGAAGCTTTCTTT.